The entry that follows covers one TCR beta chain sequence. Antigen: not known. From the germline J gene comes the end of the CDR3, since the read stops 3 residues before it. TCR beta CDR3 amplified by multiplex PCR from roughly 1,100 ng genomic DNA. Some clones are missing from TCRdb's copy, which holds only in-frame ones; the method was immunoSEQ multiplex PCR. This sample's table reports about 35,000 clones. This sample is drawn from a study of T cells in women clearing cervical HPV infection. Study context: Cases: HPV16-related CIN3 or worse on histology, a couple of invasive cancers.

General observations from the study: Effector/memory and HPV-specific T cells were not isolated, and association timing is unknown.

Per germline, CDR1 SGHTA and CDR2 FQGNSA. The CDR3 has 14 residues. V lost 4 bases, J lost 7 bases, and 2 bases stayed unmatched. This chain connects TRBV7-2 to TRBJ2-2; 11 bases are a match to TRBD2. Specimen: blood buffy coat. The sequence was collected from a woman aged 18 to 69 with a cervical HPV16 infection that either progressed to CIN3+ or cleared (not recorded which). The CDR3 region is CASSSGLAGGELFF. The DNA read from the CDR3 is TGTGCCAGCAGCTCCGGACTAGCGGGCGGGGAG.